This T cell receptor (beta chain) was obtained from a study of blood T cell repertoires in COVID-19. Study details: Some COVID-19 samples were acute and others convalescent; all came from the United States, Italy and Spain.

Under the authors' procedure: Nucleated cell counts were estimated from reference gene primer amplification. This table comes from immunoSEQ multiplex PCR, and its TCRdb copy is limited to in-frame clones, with some not included. The V and J calls and clone size come from that table; D and trimming were worked out from the DNA. The table includes fewer than 120,000 clones, approximately 70% detected once. The specimen was peripheral blood. This TCR derives from a woman in her fifties or sixties with acute or convalescent COVID-19.

CDR3 nucleotides: TGTGCCAGCTCACCACGGCTTGAACAGGTTGGCGGCTACACCTTC. The encoded protein is CASSPRLEQVGGYTF. V usage is TRBV18 and J usage is TRBJ1-2, with D possibly TRBD1 on 5 matching bases. Deletions cut 1 base from V and 8 bases from J, with 17 bases between. CDR3 size: 15 residues. Germline V CDR1 and CDR2: KGHSH, LQKENI.